This TCR beta chain was recorded in a study of T cells in Graves' hyperthyroidism and ophthalmopathy. Study context: Staff took peripheral blood when the initial diagnosis was made, before any treatment began.

This clonotype was counted many times. The CDR3 consists of 14 residues. Germline-derived CDR1 and CDR2 are SGHRS and YFSETQ. With V trimmed by 2 bases and J by 3 bases, 4 bases remained unmatched. Exclusion of patients followed from uncontrolled infection, other autoimmune disease, pregnancy or lactation. What was amplified from RNA transcripts were TCR beta CDR3 regions. First-round RT-PCR of the TCR CDR3 relied on the HTBI primer set. TCRdb recomputed calls from the multiplex PCR reads with MiXCR, one row per CDR3 protein. This sample has some 580,000 distinct CDR3 sequences, with roughly a sixth found just once.

The sequence was collected from a woman aged 40 to 50 with Graves' ophthalmopathy. Sequenced sample: blood. The rearrangement uses TRBV5-1 and TRBJ2-7, with 8 bases matching TRBD1. This chain's CDR3 is CASSLGGQDYEQYF. The CDR3 nucleotides are TGCGCCAGCAGCTTAGGGGGACAGGACTACGAGCAGTACTTC. Full variable domain (missing parts from reference TRBV5-1 and TRBJ2-7): KAGVTQTPRYLIKTRGQQVTLSCSPISGHRSVSWYQQTPGQGLQFLFEYFSETQRNKGNFPGRFSGRQFSNSRSEMNVSTLELGDSALYLCASSLGGQDYEQYFGPGTRLTVT.